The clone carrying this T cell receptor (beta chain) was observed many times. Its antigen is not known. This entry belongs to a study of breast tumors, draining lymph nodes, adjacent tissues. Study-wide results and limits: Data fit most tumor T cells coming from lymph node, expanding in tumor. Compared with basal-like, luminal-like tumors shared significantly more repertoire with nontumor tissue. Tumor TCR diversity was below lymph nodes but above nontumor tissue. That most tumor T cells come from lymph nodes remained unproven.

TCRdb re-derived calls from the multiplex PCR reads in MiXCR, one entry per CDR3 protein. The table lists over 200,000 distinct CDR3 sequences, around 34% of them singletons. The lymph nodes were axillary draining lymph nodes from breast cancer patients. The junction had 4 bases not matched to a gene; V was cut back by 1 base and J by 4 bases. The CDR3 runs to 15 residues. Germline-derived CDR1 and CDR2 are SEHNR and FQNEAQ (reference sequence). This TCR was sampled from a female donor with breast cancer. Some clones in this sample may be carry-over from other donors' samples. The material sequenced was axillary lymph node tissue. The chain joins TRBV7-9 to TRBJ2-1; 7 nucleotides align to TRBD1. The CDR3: CASSLGQGQYNEQFF. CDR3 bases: TGTGCCAGCAGCTTAGGACAGGGTCAATACAATGAGCAGTTCTTC.